This TCR beta chain was observed in a study of shared clonotypes between healthy human individuals. Study-wide results and limits: With few donors, the genetic and exposure-history diversity represented was limited. Non-shared clonotypes had lower generation probabilities than those shared by all four donors.

Concerning this clone: Its target is not known.

Sequencing was performed with immunoSEQ multiplex PCR; in TCRdb, only in-frame clones are kept and a portion is missing. The sample shows about 1 million clones, approximately 70% of them seen only once. The sequence derives from a man aged 18-30 years in good health. Specimen: memory CD4+ T cells sorted from blood. Regarding subset: CD45RA-negative fraction.

The CDR3: CASSSTGLAGGGNTGELFF. In DNA form, the CDR3 reads TGTGCCAGCAGCTCGACCGGACTAGCGGGAGGGGGGAACACCGGGGAGCTGTTTTTT. The chain uses TRBV7-8 and TRBJ2-2; 15 bases are a match to TRBD2. Germline V lookup: CDR1 SGHVS, CDR2 FQNEAQ. This CDR3 comprises 19 residues. Trimming cost V 4 bases and J 1 base; bases outside gene matches: 7. Based on the CDR3 plus reference TRBV7-8 and TRBJ2-2, the full variable domain is GAGVSQSPRYKVAKRGQDVALRCDPISGHVSLFWYQQALGQGPEFLTYFQNEAQLDKSGLPSDRFFAERPEGSVSTLKIQRTQQEDSAVYLCASSSTGLAGGGNTGELFFGEGSRLTVL.